The 29 T cell receptor beta chains reported below all come from one sample, sequenced in a study of Tregs in tolerant kidney transplant recipients. Some clones are missing from TCRdb's copy, which holds only in-frame ones; the method was immunoSEQ multiplex PCR. The sample holds about 120,000 clones; around 91% are singletons and the top ten take around 0.6%. Sequencing was carried out using CD4+ T cells from blood. These receptors were collected from a human donor in good health.

This chain connects TRBV6-6 to TRBJ2-2; the match to TRBD1 covers 7 bases. This CDR3 spans 14 amino acids. Germline values: CDR1 MNHNY, CDR2 SVGAGI (reference sequence). V shed 7 bases and J 0 bases; nucleotides not matched to a gene: 2. CDR3 coding DNA: TGTGCCAGCATCGGGACAGCGAACACCGGGGAGCTGTTTTTT. Protein: CASIGTANTGELFF.

The V call is TRBV15, the J call TRBJ1-1; D gene unclear. Germline loops: CDR1 LNHNV, CDR2 YYDKDF (reference sequence). V lost 2 bases, J lost 1 base, and 5 bases lay in between. This CDR3 comprises 13 residues. CDR3 coding DNA: TGTGCCACCAGCAGATCGCCGAACACTGAAGCTTTCTTT. It encodes CATSRSPNTEAFF.

The V gene is TRBV14, the J gene TRBJ2-3; D gene ambiguous. The CDR3 covers 15 residues. Trimming stripped 0 bases from V and 0 bases from J, with 7 bases between. Germline V gene lookup returns CDR1 SGHDN and CDR2 FVKESK. The CDR3 nucleotides are TGTGCCAGCAGCCAAGAATGGGGTAGCACAGATACGCAGTATTTT. This codes for CASSQEWGSTDTQYF.

The gene calls are TRBV2 and TRBJ1-2; 10 bases map to TRBD1. Germline V gene lookup returns CDR1 SNHLY and CDR2 FYNNEI. Trimming removed 11 bases from V and 7 bases from J; junction bases left unmatched: 13. The CDR3 covers 14 residues. CDR3 region: CAGSVSGQGIGYTF. The CDR3, as DNA: TGTGCCGGAAGCGTATCGGGACAGGGGATTGGCTACACCTTC.

The chain has TRBV19 and TRBJ2-5, with D tentatively TRBD2 (6 bases). The CDR3 runs to 14 residues. Germline loops: CDR1 LNHDA, CDR2 SQIVND (reference sequence). The ends were cut back, 7 bases at V and 4 bases at J, with 16 bases in the middle. The CDR3 bases are TGTGCCAGTACGCTACACGGGGGAGTAGAGACCCAGTACTTC. Encoded protein: CASTLHGGVETQYF.

The V call is TRBV6-4, the J call TRBJ2-1; no reliable D call. Germline V gene sequence: CDR1 MRHNA, CDR2 SNTAGT. V was shortened by 0 bases and J by 6 bases, with 12 bases between the two germline ends. The CDR3 is made up of 15 amino acids. The CDR3 DNA follows: TGTGCCAGCAGTGACTCGGGAACCCCCGTCAATGAGCAGTTCTTC. As protein: CASSDSGTPVNEQFF.

This clone was recorded only once. This chain links TRBV18 with TRBJ1-3, with D possibly TRBD1 on 5 matching bases. The V and J ends lost 5 bases and 1 base respectively, with 9 bases between them. Germline assignment: CDR1 KGHSH and CDR2 LQKENI. The CDR3 totals 14 residues. CDR3: CASSSQGSGNTIYF. CDR3 in DNA: TGTGCCAGCTCATCTCAGGGTTCTGGAAACACCATATATTTT. The whole variable domain, remainder taken from reference TRBV18 and TRBJ1-3, is NAGVMQNPRHLVRRRGQEARLRCSPMKGHSHVYWYRQLPEEGLKFMVYLQKENIIDESGMPKERFSAEFPKEGPSILRIQQVVRGDSAAYFCASSSQGSGNTIYFGEGSWLTVV.

The V call is TRBV29-1, the J call TRBJ1-1, with 8 positions matching TRBD1. V gave up 3 bases and J gave up 0 bases; unmatched junction bases: 6. The V gene's germline CDR1 is SQVTM and CDR2 ANQGSEA. CDR3 length: 15 residues. The CDR3 reads CSVERDRLLNTEAFF. The CDR3 DNA reads TGCAGCGTTGAGAGGGACAGGTTGTTGAACACTGAAGCTTTCTTT. Complete variable domain (other parts from reference TRBV29-1 and TRBJ1-1): SAVISQKPSRDICQRGTSLTIQCQVDSQVTMMFWYRQQPGQSLTLIATANQGSEATYESGFVIDKFPISRPNLTFSTLTVSNMSPEDSSIYLCSVERDRLLNTEAFFGQGTRLTVV.

In nucleotides, the CDR3 is TGTGCCAGTAGTAAGGGGACTAGCGGGAGTTTTTCCTCCTACGAGCAGTACTTC. It specifies CASSKGTSGSFSSYEQYF. The gene calls are TRBV19 and TRBJ2-7; 14 bases are a match to TRBD2. Germline V lookup: CDR1 LNHDA, CDR2 SQIVND (reference sequence). V trimming: 4 bases; J trimming: 0 bases; junction bases outside the gene matches: 8. There are 18 residues in the CDR3. The full variable domain, with the rest looked up from reference TRBV19 and TRBJ2-7, is DGGITQSPKYLFRKEGQNVTLSCEQNLNHDAMYWYRQDPGQGLRLIYYSQIVNDFQKGDIAEGYSVSREKKESFPLTVTSAQKNPTAFYLCASSKGTSGSFSSYEQYFGPGTRLTVT.

The chain couples TRBV19 to TRBJ2-4; 8 nucleotides match TRBD1. This CDR3 contains 13 residues. The germline V gene encodes CDR1 LNHDA and CDR2 SQIVND (reference sequence). J gave up 7 bases and V 7 bases, and 6 bases lay outside the gene matches. The CDR3 loop reads CASTSDRENIQYF. The CDR3 region has the DNA TGTGCCAGTACCTCGGACAGGGAGAACATTCAGTACTTC.

J is TRBJ1-5 and V is TRBV19; 9 bases match TRBD1. Trimming at V came to 6 bases and at J to 5 bases, leaving 8 bases not matched to a gene. Germline CDR1 reads LNHDA; CDR2 reads SQIVND (reference sequence). The CDR3 totals 15 residues. The CDR3 region is CASRSTGGAYQPQHF. In DNA form, the CDR3 reads TGTGCCAGTAGGAGTACAGGGGGCGCATATCAGCCCCAGCATTTT.

The chain links TRBV6-1 to TRBJ2-7; 8 nucleotides align to TRBD1. The CDR3 spans 14 residues. After removal of 5 bases from V and 6 bases from J, the junction contained 9 bases not matched to a gene. The germline V gene encodes CDR1 MNHNS and CDR2 SASEGT. CDR3 DNA: TGTGCCAGCAGTCCATTCCCAGGGGGCGCCGAGCAGTACTTC. It codes for CASSPFPGGAEQYF.

This clone was counted a single time. The chain carries TRBV5-1 and TRBJ2-1, with 15 bases fitting TRBD2. V trimming: 4 bases; J trimming: 6 bases; junction bases outside the gene matches: 8. Germline CDR1 is SGHRS and CDR2 is YFSETQ. The CDR3 sequence is 17 residues long. This CDR3 reads CASSRTSGRAPSNEQFF. The CDR3, as DNA: TGCGCCAGCAGCAGGACTAGCGGGAGGGCCCCCTCCAATGAGCAGTTCTTC. Together with reference TRBV5-1 and TRBJ2-1, the CDR3 gives the full variable domain: KAGVTQTPRYLIKTRGQQVTLSCSPISGHRSVSWYQQTPGQGLQFLFEYFSETQRNKGNFPGRFSGRQFSNSRSEMNVSTLELGDSALYLCASSRTSGRAPSNEQFFGPGTRLTVL.

The chain carries TRBV10-3 and TRBJ1-2; D perhaps matches TRBD1 (6 bases). CDR3 length: 14 amino acids. Per the germline V gene, CDR1 is ENHRY and CDR2 is SYGVKD. V shed 3 bases and J shed 6 bases, with 14 bases lying between them. The CDR3 sequence is CAISDSDRSNGYTF. CDR3 bases: TGTGCCATCAGTGATTCTGACAGGTCCAATGGCTACACCTTC.

This sequence joins TRBV6-1 and TRBJ1-2; TRBD1 matches at 8 bases. CDR3 length equals 14 residues. V lost 8 bases, J lost 5 bases, and 10 bases stayed unmatched. The germline CDR1 and CDR2 sequences are MNHNS and SASEGT. CDR3 residues: CASFGDRRWYGYTF. CDR3 nucleotide sequence: TGTGCCAGCTTCGGGGACAGGCGTTGGTATGGCTACACCTTC.

This chain joins TRBV2 and TRBJ1-5, with D maybe TRBD1 (6 bases). V was cut by 7 bases and J by 2 bases, with 9 bases left in between. The germline gives CDR1 SNHLY, CDR2 FYNNEI. CDR3 length: 13 residues. CDR3 region: CASNQGRNQPQHF. CDR3 bases: TGTGCCAGCAATCAGGGGCGCAATCAGCCCCAGCATTTT.

This clone was detected only once. The V call is TRBV2, the J call TRBJ1-2; D possibly corresponds to TRBD1 (5 bases). Per germline, CDR1 SNHLY and CDR2 FYNNEI. V lost 5 bases and J lost 7, with 20 bases in between. The CDR3 covers 15 residues. The CDR3 region is CASSSEGADLRGYTF. The CDR3 DNA follows: TGTGCCAGCAGTTCCGAAGGGGCAGACCTGCGTGGCTACACCTTC.

V gene TRBV29-1 combines with J gene TRBJ2-3; the match to TRBD2 covers 12 bases. The CDR3 extends over 15 amino acids. With V trimmed by 5 bases and J by 0 bases, 3 bases remained unmatched. Germline lookup yields CDR1 SQVTM and CDR2 ANQGSEA. DNA of the CDR3: TGCAGCGTTTCCGGGACTAGCGGGAGCACAGATACGCAGTATTTT. Its protein product is CSVSGTSGSTDTQYF.

This chain links TRBV4-2 with TRBJ1-2, with no clear D. Trimming pared 6 bases from V and 0 bases from J, leaving 17 bases between. CDR3 length: 16 residues. From germline, CDR1 is LGHNA and CDR2 YNFKEQ. DNA of the CDR3: TGTGCCAGCAGGACCGACTCGACTGCATCTAACTATGGCTACACCTTC. Encoded protein: CASRTDSTASNYGYTF.

This sequence joins TRBV29-1 and TRBJ2-5, with D possibly TRBD1 on 5 matching bases. The germline gives CDR1 SQVTM, CDR2 ANQGSEA. The CDR3 has 12 amino acids. Trimming removed 6 bases from V and 1 base from J, with 9 bases in between. The CDR3 here is CSVTTGQETQYF. The CDR3 nucleotides are TGCAGCGTGACAACAGGCCAAGAGACCCAGTACTTC. Full variable domain (outside the CDR3, taken from reference TRBV29-1 and TRBJ2-5): SAVISQKPSRDICQRGTSLTIQCQVDSQVTMMFWYRQQPGQSLTLIATANQGSEATYESGFVIDKFPISRPNLTFSTLTVSNMSPEDSSIYLCSVTTGQETQYFGPGTRLLVL.

The CDR3 here is CASSRSRSSYEQYF. CDR3 nucleotide sequence: TGTGCCAGCAGCCGATCCCGATCTTCCTACGAGCAGTACTTC. The chain joins TRBV7-9 to TRBJ2-7; no clear D gene. Germline CDR1 reads SEHNR; CDR2 reads FQNEAQ (reference sequence). V lost 5 bases to trimming and J lost 1 base, with 12 bases between them. The CDR3 contains 14 residues.

This rearrangement joins TRBV19 to TRBJ1-2; TRBD1 matches 7 bases. This CDR3 is built from 15 residues. The trim removed 7 bases at V and 6 bases at J, leaving 14 bases unmatched. Germline-derived CDR1 and CDR2 are LNHDA and SQIVND (reference sequence). The CDR3 loop is CASTTQVARGNGYTF. CDR3 bases: TGTGCCAGTACCACCCAGGTGGCCAGGGGGAATGGCTACACCTTC.

The rearrangement joins TRBV2 to TRBJ1-2; D is uncertain. The germline V and J ends were trimmed by 6 bases and 6 bases, with 14 bases remaining between them. Germline values: CDR1 SNHLY, CDR2 FYNNEI. The CDR3 spans 13 residues. CDR3 nucleotide sequence: TGTGCCAGCAGCTTTGACGGCCCCAATGGCTACACCTTC. This gives the protein CASSFDGPNGYTF.

In this sample, this clone turned up once. The rearrangement links TRBV18 to TRBJ1-2; a possible D gene is TRBD1 (5 bases). The CDR3 has 15 residues. The germline V and J ends were trimmed by 2 bases and 0 bases, with 10 bases remaining between them. CDR1 KGHSH and CDR2 LQKENI come from the germline V gene. Here the CDR3 DNA reads TGTGCCAGCTCACCAGGGCCAGGGCCTAACTATGGCTACACCTTC. It encodes CASSPGPGPNYGYTF.

The chain recombines TRBV4-2 with TRBJ2-5; 7 nucleotides match TRBD2. The germline CDR1 and CDR2 sequences are LGHNA and YNFKEQ. Trimming took 0 bases from V and 1 from J; bases not matched to a gene: 5. There are 16 residues in the CDR3. The CDR3 spells CASSQESSGRQETQYF. The CDR3 DNA reads as TGTGCCAGCAGCCAAGAGAGTAGCGGGCGCCAAGAGACCCAGTACTTC.

V and J are TRBV18 and TRBJ2-7; maybe TRBD1 (6 bases). This CDR3 spans 15 amino acids. Trimming shortened V by 2 bases and J by 6 bases, and 17 bases separated the two germline ends. Germline CDR1 reads KGHSH; CDR2 reads LQKENI. CDR3: CASSPTTGTGSEQYF. The DNA for the CDR3 is TGTGCCAGCTCACCAACTACAGGGACGGGAAGCGAGCAGTACTTC.

V is TRBV10-3 and J is TRBJ1-2; D gene uncertain. The CDR3 sequence is 11 residues long. Trimming removed 8 bases from V and 4 bases from J, with 8 bases in between. Germline V CDR1 and CDR2: ENHRY, SYGVKD. CDR3 DNA: TGTGCCATCGGCGGGATCTATGGCTACACCTTC. Encoded protein: CAIGGIYGYTF.

This clone was picked up a small number of times. The chain has TRBV6-5 and TRBJ2-7, with D perhaps TRBD2 (6 bases). V was clipped by 2 bases and J by 10 bases, with 24 bases between them. Germline V gene data show CDR1 as MNHEY and CDR2 as SVGAGI. The CDR3 consists of 16 residues. DNA for the CDR3: TGTGCCAGCAGTTACACATCTGAGGGCGGGGTGCCCCCACAGTACTTC. This codes for CASSYTSEGGVPPQYF.

The chain uses TRBV19 and TRBJ2-1; D unclear. Per the germline V gene, CDR1 is LNHDA and CDR2 is SQIVND (reference sequence). CDR3 size: 10 residues. V was cut by 8 bases and J by 5 bases, with 4 bases left in between. CDR3 in DNA: TGTGCCAGTGGCAACAATGAGCAGTTCTTC. Protein: CASGNNEQFF.